This TCR beta chain was identified in a study of blood T cell repertoires in COVID-19. In the study overall: COVID-19 samples from acute and convalescent phases originated in the United States, Italy and Spain. From T cells, B-cell-depleted T cells, or PBMCs came the material, which was cDNA or gDNA.

This CDR3 is built from 14 residues. V dropped 4 bases and J dropped 7; count of bases not matched to a gene: 8. The germline V gene has CDR1 SGHNT and CDR2 YYREEE (reference sequence). Libraries were prepared by immunoSEQ multiplex PCR; TCRdb keeps only in-frame clonotypes and omits some of them. The table records 120,000 to 150,000 clones, 88% of them present only once. Sequencing was done on a sample of peripheral blood. The gene calls are TRBV5-4 and TRBJ1-2, with TRBD1 identical over 9 bases. The sequence came from a human donor in a cohort sampled during active COVID-19. The CDR3 region has the DNA TGTGCCAGCAGCAAGATCACAGGGGGCTCTGGCTACACCTTC. Translated: CASSKITGGSGYTF.